This record covers a single T cell receptor beta chain. This sample is drawn from a study of blood T cell repertoires in COVID-19. At the level of the study: The samples span acute and convalescent COVID-19 from the United States, Italy and Spain. The analysed material was cDNA or gDNA that came from T cells, B-cell-depleted T cells, or PBMCs.

Original processing notes: Amplifying reference gene primers gave estimates of nucleated cell counts. Produced via immunoSEQ multiplex PCR; TCRdb's table is partial and in-frame only. From that table come the V and J calls and clone size; the DNA was used to work out D and trimming. The sample consists of roughly 36,000 clones, approximately 85% of them appearing once. The ends lost 6 bases at V and 8 bases at J; junction bases unmatched: 0. The CDR3 contains 10 residues. Germline CDR1 MNHEY, CDR2 SMNVEV (reference sequence). The genes are TRBV27 and TRBJ1-2; 7 nucleotides match TRBD1. The clonotype originates from a man aged 55 to 70 with acute or convalescent COVID-19. The sample comprised peripheral blood. CDR3 residues: CASRDRGYTF. The DNA of the CDR3 is TGTGCCAGCAGGGACAGGGGCTACACCTTC.